A selection of T cell receptor beta chains follows, all from one sample in a study of T-cell memory formation after mild COVID-19. Each CDR3 protein is one row after TCRdb ran MiXCR on the 5' RACE reads. The sample records roughly 110,000 distinct CDR3 sequences, around 12% being singletons. Input material: PBMCs or a T cell subset sorted from them (not recorded which). These receptors all stem from an adult woman who had mild COVID-19 (a few samples of this study predate the infection). Cell type and time point are not known. CDR3s include the opening cysteine and the closing phenylalanine or tryptophan. A D gene is named only where the DNA matches it firmly. Where a row states a size, it is once, few, many or the class of an expanded clone; other rows omit it.

cdr3_nt cdr3_aa j_call d_call clone_size v_call
TGCGCCAGCAGGGAGGCTGGGACCCGGTGGAAAGAGACCCAGTACTTC CASREAGTRWKETQYF TRBJ2-5 - - TRBV5-1
TGTGCCAGCAGGGGAATGCGCTCTGGGGCCAACGTCCTGACTTTC CASRGMRSGANVLTF TRBJ2-6 - few TRBV6-5
TGCGCCAGCAGGGACACGAACACCGGGGAGCTGTTTTTT CASRDTNTGELFF TRBJ2-2 - few TRBV5-1
TGCGCCAGCAGCCAAGAGGGGGGGATGCACTACGAGAAGTACTTC CASSQEGGMHYEKYF TRBJ2-7 TRBD2 - TRBV4-1
TGTGCCAGCAGGATACAGGGGGCGACCGGGGAGCTGTTTTTT CASRIQGATGELFF TRBJ2-2 TRBD1 - TRBV27
TGCAGCGTTGAAGCCGGGACAGGGAACAATGAGCAGTTCTTC CSVEAGTGNNEQFF TRBJ2-1 TRBD1 - TRBV29-1
TGTGCCAGCGGGGGGGGGGACAGCGAGAACACCGGGGAGCTGTTTTTT CASGGGDSENTGELFF TRBJ2-2 - - TRBV6-1
TGTGCCTCAGGGCAGGATACCTACAATGAGCAGTTCTTC CASGQDTYNEQFF TRBJ2-1 - many TRBV15
TGTGCCAGCAGCACCCAAGTAGAGGGAGAAATCCAAGAGACCCAGTACTTC CASSTQVEGEIQETQYF TRBJ2-5 - many TRBV7-8
TGTGCCAGCAGCGTAAGGAGACAGGGGCTCTACGAGCAGTACTTC CASSVRRQGLYEQYF TRBJ2-7 TRBD1 - TRBV7-6
TGCAGTGCTAGCGACCGCGTATTTGGTCCCACCTCAGATACGCAGTATTTT CSASDRVFGPTSDTQYF TRBJ2-3 - - TRBV20-1
TGTGCCAGCAGCCAAGATGGGAGGAGGGGACGAGCGGATACGCAGTATTTT CASSQDGRRGRADTQYF TRBJ2-3 - - TRBV14
TGTGCCAGCAGCGTTAACCGGGACACGACTAACTATGGCTACACCTTC CASSVNRDTTNYGYTF TRBJ1-2 - few TRBV9
TGTGCCAGCAGTTTAGGGCGGGAATACTCCTACAATGAGCAGTTCTTC CASSLGREYSYNEQFF TRBJ2-1 - few TRBV12-3/TRBV12-4
TGTGCCAGCAGCTGGGACGGGGAACGTCCCCAGCATTTT CASSWDGERPQHF TRBJ1-5 - - TRBV12-3/TRBV12-4
TGTGCCAGCAGTCTTGGGGGGGCGGGGGAGACCCAGTACTTC CASSLGGAGETQYF TRBJ2-5 - few TRBV12-3/TRBV12-4
TGTGCCAGCAGCCAAGCGGGAGTCTGGAACGAGCAGTACTTC CASSQAGVWNEQYF TRBJ2-7 TRBD2 few TRBV7-3
TGTGCCAGCAGCAAAGGACCCTGCACAGATACGCAGTATTTT CASSKGPCTDTQYF TRBJ2-3 - few TRBV21-1
TGTGCCAGCAGCTTAGTAGCGGGAGCGGGTGAGCAGTTCTTC CASSLVAGAGEQFF TRBJ2-1 TRBD2 - TRBV7-8
TGCGCCAGCAGCTCCGGGACAGGGGAATACAATGAGCAGTTCTTC CASSSGTGEYNEQFF TRBJ2-1 TRBD1 - TRBV5-1
TGTGCCAGCAGCTTCTCTAGCGGGAGCTACGAGCAGTACTTC CASSFSSGSYEQYF TRBJ2-7 TRBD2 few TRBV7-9
TGTGCCAGCAGCCCCATAGCGGGAGGGCTCAACAATGAGCAGTTCTTC CASSPIAGGLNNEQFF TRBJ2-1 TRBD2 few TRBV6-5
TGTGCCACCAGTGGCCCTTCTAGCGGAGAAGAGACCCAGTACTTC CATSGPSSGEETQYF TRBJ2-5 TRBD2 - TRBV24-1
TGCGCCAGCAGCCAAGGGATGGGGGACTATGGCTACACCTTC CASSQGMGDYGYTF TRBJ1-2 - - TRBV4-3
TGTGCCAGTAGCCTCTGGGTTTTTGGGTCTGGGGCCAACGTCCTGACTTTC CASSLWVFGSGANVLTF TRBJ2-6 - - TRBV19
TGTGCCAGCAGTTCGTATGAGAGCCAAGAGACCCAGTACTTC CASSSYESQETQYF TRBJ2-5 - many TRBV12-3/TRBV12-4
TGCGCCAGCAGCCCCATGGATAGCAGCCTCGCCCAAGAGACCCAGTACTTC CASSPMDSSLAQETQYF TRBJ2-5 - - TRBV4-1
TGTGCCAGCAACGTTGGGGAGGATTACTACGAGCAGTACTTC CASNVGEDYYEQYF TRBJ2-7 - many TRBV7-8
TGTGCCAGCAGTCCCCCGGCGGGAGTGCTTGAGCAGTTCTTC CASSPPAGVLEQFF TRBJ2-1 TRBD2 - TRBV12-3/TRBV12-4
TGTGCCAGCAGCCTCAGTAACACCGGGGAGCTGTTTTTT CASSLSNTGELFF TRBJ2-2 - - TRBV6-5
TGTGCCAGCAGTGTCTCGGACTGGCCAGGGGAGACCCAGTACTTC CASSVSDWPGETQYF TRBJ2-5 - few TRBV6-6
TGTGCCACCAGCAGGGATATTAGCACAGATACGCAGTATTTT CATSRDISTDTQYF TRBJ2-3 - - TRBV15
TGTGCCAGCAGCTTATTGGCGGGGGAGGGTCCTGAGCAGTTCTTC CASSLLAGEGPEQFF TRBJ2-1 TRBD2 few TRBV7-6
TGCGCCAGCAGCCTCGTAGCGGGGGTACCCTACGAGCAGTACTTC CASSLVAGVPYEQYF TRBJ2-7 TRBD2 few TRBV4-1
TGTGCCAGCAGTCGAGGGGGCGATGGCTACACCTTC CASSRGGDGYTF TRBJ1-2 TRBD1 - TRBV27
TGTGCCAGCAGCTCAATAGGGGGCGAAGAGACCCAGTACTTC CASSSIGGEETQYF TRBJ2-5 TRBD1 many TRBV7-9
TGTGCCAGCAGCCCCCTAGCCTGGGTCGCAGATACGCAGTATTTT CASSPLAWVADTQYF TRBJ2-3 - few TRBV27
TGTGCCAGCAGCTTGAGCGGGGGGACCCAAGAGACCCAGTACTTC CASSLSGGTQETQYF TRBJ2-5 TRBD2 - TRBV7-8
TGTGCTAGTGGTTTTAATGTCGGGGATAGCAATCAGCCCCAGCATTTT CASGFNVGDSNQPQHF TRBJ1-5 - few TRBV12-5
TGTGCCAGTCGATACGGCACTGAAGCTTTCTTT CASRYGTEAFF TRBJ1-1 - - TRBV19
TGTGCCAGCAGTTACGGGTCCAACAATGAGCAGTTCTTC CASSYGSNNEQFF TRBJ2-1 - - TRBV6-6
TGCGCCAGCAGCTTTTTTCAGGGAGTCTACGAGCAGTACTTC CASSFFQGVYEQYF TRBJ2-7 - many TRBV5-1